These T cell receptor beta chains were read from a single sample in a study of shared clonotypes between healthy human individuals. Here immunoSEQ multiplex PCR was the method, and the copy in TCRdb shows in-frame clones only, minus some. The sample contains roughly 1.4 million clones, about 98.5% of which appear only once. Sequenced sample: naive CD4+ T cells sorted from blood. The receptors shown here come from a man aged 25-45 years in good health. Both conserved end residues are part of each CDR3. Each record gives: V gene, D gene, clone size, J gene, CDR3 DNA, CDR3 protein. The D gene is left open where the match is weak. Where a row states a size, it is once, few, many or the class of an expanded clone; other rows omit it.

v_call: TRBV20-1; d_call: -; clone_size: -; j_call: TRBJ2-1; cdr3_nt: TGCAGTGCTCCCCGGCCCAATGAGCAGTTCTTC; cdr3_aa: CSAPRPNEQFF
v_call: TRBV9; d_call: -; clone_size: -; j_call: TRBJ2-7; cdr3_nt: TGTGCCAGCAGCGTAGCTTCTACCTCCTACGAGCAGTACTTC; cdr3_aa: CASSVASTSYEQYF
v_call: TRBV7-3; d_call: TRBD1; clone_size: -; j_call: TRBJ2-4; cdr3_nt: TGTGCCAGCAGCTTAGGAGGGACAGGGGCCGAAAACATTCAGTACTTC; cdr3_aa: CASSLGGTGAENIQYF
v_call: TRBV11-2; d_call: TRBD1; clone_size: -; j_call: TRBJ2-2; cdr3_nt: TGTGCCAGCAGCTCAGCAGGGGGTTCGTATACCGGGGAGCTGTTTTTT; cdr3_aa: CASSSAGGSYTGELFF
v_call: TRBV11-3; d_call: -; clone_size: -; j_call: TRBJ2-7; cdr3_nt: TGTGCCAGCAGCCGCCGGGACTCCGACTACGAGCAGTACTTC; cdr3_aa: CASSRRDSDYEQYF
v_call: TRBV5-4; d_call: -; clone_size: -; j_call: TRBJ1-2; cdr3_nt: TGTGCCAGCAGCTTGGGCTCATTAGCTAACTATGGCTACACCTTC; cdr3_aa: CASSLGSLANYGYTF
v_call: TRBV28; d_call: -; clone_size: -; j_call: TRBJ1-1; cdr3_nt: TGTGCCAGCAGTTTCTTCGACAGTTACAACACTGAAGCTTTCTTT; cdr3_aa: CASSFFDSYNTEAFF
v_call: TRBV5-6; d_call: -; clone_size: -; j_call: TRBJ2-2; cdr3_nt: TGTGCCAGCAACCTAGTCGGGCGCAACACCGGGGAGCTGTTTTTT; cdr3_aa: CASNLVGRNTGELFF
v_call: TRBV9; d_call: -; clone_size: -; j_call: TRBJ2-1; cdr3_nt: TGTGCCAGCAGCCTCCTGGGGCGGGGCCACAATGAGCAGTTCTTC; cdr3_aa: CASSLLGRGHNEQFF
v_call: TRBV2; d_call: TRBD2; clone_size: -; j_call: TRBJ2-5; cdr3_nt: TGTGCCAGCAGTGGTCCAGCGGGCGGGAGGGGGCAAGAGACCCAGTACTTC; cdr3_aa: CASSGPAGGRGQETQYF
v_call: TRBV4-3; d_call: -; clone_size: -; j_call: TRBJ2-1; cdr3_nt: TGCGCCAGCAGCCAAGAAGGCCTAGCGTCCTACAATGAGCAGTTCTTC; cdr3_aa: CASSQEGLASYNEQFF
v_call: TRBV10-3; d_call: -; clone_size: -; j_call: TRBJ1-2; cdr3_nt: TGTGCGGCCGGACAGAGCAACTATGGCTACACCTTC; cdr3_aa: CAAGQSNYGYTF
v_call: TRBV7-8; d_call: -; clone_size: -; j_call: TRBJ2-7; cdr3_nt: TGTGCCAGCAGCTTAGCGGAAGGGGACGAGCAGTACTTC; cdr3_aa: CASSLAEGDEQYF
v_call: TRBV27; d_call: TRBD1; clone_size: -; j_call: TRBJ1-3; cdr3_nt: TGTGCCAGCAGTTCAACAGGGGCCTCTGGAAACACCATATATTTT; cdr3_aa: CASSSTGASGNTIYF
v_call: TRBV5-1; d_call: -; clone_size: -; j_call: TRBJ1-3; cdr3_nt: TGCGCCAGCAGCTTGGGGGGTCTCGGAAACACCATATATTTT; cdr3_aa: CASSLGGLGNTIYF
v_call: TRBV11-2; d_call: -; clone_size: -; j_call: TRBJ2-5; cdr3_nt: TGTGCCAGCAGCACCCGACAGGGAGGAGAGACCCAGTACTTC; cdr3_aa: CASSTRQGGETQYF
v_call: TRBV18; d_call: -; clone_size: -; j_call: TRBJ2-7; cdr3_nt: TGTGCCAGCTCACTCTCCGGGAACAGTGAGCAGTACTTC; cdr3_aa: CASSLSGNSEQYF
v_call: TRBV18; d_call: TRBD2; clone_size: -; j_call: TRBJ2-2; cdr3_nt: TGTGCCAGCTCACCACTCGGGACTAGCGGGACAGGGAACACCGGGGAGCTGTTTTTT; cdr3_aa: CASSPLGTSGTGNTGELFF
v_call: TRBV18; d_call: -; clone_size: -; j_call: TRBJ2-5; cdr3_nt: TGTGCCAGCTCAGTACAAGAGACCCAGTACTTC; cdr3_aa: CASSVQETQYF
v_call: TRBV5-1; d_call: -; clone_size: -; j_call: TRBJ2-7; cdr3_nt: TGCGCCACCTCAGAGCCCGCTGGCGAGCAGTACTTC; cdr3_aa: CATSEPAGEQYF
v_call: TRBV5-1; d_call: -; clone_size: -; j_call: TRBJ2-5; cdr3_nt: TGCGCCAGCAGCCCCGGACAGGAGGGGACCCAGTACTTC; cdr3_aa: CASSPGQEGTQYF
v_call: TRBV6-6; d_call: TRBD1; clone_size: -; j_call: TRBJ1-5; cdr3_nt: TGTGCCAGCAGTTTGCAACAGGGGAATCAGCCCCAGCATTTT; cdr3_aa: CASSLQQGNQPQHF
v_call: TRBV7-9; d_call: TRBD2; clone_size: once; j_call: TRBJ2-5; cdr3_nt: TGTGCCAGCAGCTTAGCTAGCGGGAGGGGGACCCAGTACTTC; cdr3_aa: CASSLASGRGTQYF
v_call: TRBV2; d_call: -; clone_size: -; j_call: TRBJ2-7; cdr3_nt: TGTGCCAGCAGTGCGGGGTCCTACGAGCAGTACTTC; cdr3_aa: CASSAGSYEQYF
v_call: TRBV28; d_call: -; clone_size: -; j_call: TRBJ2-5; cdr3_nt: TGTGCCAGCAGTTTATATGACAGAAAGTATCAAGAGACCCAGTACTTC; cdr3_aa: CASSLYDRKYQETQYF
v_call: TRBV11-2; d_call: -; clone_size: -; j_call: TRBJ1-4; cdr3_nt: TGTGCCAGCCGCCTGGTGGGGGGGCTAATGGGGTTCGAAAAACTGTTTTTT; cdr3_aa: CASRLVGGLMGFEKLFF
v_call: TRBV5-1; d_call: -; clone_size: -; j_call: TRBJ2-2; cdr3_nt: TGCGCCAGCTCTCAGGGGAGGGCACTTACCGGGGAGCTGTTTTTT; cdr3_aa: CASSQGRALTGELFF
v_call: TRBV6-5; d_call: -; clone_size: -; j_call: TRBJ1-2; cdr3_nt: TGTGCCAGCATTACCCCCCATGGCTACACCTTC; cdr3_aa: CASITPHGYTF
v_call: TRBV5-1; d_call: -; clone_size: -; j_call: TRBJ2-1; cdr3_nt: TGCGCCAGCAGCTTGGTCGGTTCAGGGGAGCAGTTCTTC; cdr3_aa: CASSLVGSGEQFF
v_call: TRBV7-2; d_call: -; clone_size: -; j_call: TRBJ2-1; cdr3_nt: TGTGCCAGCAGCTTATTTGGAAATGAGCAGTTCTTC; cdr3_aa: CASSLFGNEQFF
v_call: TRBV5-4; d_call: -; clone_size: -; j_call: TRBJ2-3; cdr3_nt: TGTGCCAGCAGCTTGGCCGGGGCGCCCCCCACAGATACGCAGTATTTT; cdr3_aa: CASSLAGAPPTDTQYF
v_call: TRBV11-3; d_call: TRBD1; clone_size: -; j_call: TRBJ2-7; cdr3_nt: TGTGCCAGCAGCCAAGAGCGAGAGACAGGGGCACTTGTTCACGAGCAGTACTTC; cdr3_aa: CASSQERETGALVHEQYF
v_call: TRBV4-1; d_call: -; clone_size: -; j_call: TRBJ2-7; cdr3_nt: TGCGCCAGCAGCCAAGATCCAGGAACCTACGAGCAGTACTTC; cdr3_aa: CASSQDPGTYEQYF
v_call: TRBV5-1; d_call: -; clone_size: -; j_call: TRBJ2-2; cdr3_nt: TGCGCCAGCAGCTTGGACAGACCCACCGGGGAGCTGTTTTTT; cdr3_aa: CASSLDRPTGELFF
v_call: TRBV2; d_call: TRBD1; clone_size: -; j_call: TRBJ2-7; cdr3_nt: TGTGCCAGCGGACAGGGGAGGTACGAGCAGTACTTC; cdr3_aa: CASGQGRYEQYF
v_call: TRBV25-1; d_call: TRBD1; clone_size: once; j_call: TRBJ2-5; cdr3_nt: TGTGCCAGCAGTGACGGACAGGGCGTCCAAGAGACCCAGTACTTC; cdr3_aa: CASSDGQGVQETQYF
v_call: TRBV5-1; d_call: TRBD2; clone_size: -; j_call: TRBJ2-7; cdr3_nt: TGCGCCAGCAGCCCCGGGACTAGCGGGAGAGGCTACGAGCAGTACTTC; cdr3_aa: CASSPGTSGRGYEQYF
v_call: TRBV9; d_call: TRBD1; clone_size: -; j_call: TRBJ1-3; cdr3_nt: TGTGCCAGCAGCGTCACAGGGGTGTCTGGAAACACCATATATTTT; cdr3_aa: CASSVTGVSGNTIYF
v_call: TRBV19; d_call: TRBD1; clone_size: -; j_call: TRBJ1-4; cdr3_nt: TGTGCCAGTAACAGGGGGCGTAATGAAAAACTGTTTTTT; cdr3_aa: CASNRGRNEKLFF
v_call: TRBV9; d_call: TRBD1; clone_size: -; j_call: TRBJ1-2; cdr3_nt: TGTGCCAGCAGCGTAGACAGGGGCAACTATGGCTACACCTTC; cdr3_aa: CASSVDRGNYGYTF
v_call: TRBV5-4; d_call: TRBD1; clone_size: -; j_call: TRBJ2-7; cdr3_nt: TGTGCCAGCAGCTCCGGACAGGGGACGATGGAGCAGTACTTC; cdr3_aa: CASSSGQGTMEQYF
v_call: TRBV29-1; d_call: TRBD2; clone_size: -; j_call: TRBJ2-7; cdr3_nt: TGCAGCGCCTCGGGAGGGCGCTACGAGCAGTACTTC; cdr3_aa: CSASGGRYEQYF
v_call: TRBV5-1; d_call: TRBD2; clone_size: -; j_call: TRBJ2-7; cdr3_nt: TGCGCCAGCAGTCTCTCTCTAGCGGCACCAAGCCCCTACGAGCAGTACTTC; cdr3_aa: CASSLSLAAPSPYEQYF
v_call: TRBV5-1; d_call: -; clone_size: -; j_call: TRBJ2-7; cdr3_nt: TGCGCCAGCAGCTTGGATCCCGGGTCCGGGGACGAGCAGTACTTC; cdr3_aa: CASSLDPGSGDEQYF
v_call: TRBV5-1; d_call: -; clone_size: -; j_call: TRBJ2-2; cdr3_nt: TGCGCCAGCAGCTTGGTAACCCGATCCGGGGAGCTGTTTTTT; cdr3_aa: CASSLVTRSGELFF
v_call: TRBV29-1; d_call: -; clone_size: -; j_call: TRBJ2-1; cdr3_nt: TGCAGCGTTGTTGGGAGCTCCTACAATGAGCAGTTCTTC; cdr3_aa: CSVVGSSYNEQFF
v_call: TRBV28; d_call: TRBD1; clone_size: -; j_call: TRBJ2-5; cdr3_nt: TGTGCCAGCAGTTTATGGGCCGGACAGGGGAGGGAGACCCAGTACTTC; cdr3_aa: CASSLWAGQGRETQYF
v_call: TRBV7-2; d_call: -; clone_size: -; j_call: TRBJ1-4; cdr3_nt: TGTGCCAGCAGCTTAGCGCTGGCAGTGTCTAATGAAAAACTGTTTTTT; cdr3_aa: CASSLALAVSNEKLFF
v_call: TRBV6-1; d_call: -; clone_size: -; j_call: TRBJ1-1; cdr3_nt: TGTGCCAGCAGGGCAGGGATGCTGAACACTGAAGCTTTCTTT; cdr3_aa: CASRAGMLNTEAFF
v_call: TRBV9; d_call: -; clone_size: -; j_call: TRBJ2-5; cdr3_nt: TGTGCCAGCAGCGTGTCCCAAGAGACCCAGTACTTC; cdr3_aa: CASSVSQETQYF
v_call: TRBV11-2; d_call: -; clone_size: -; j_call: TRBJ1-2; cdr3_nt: TGTGCCAGCAGCTTAGCGGGGAGGGAACAACGCACCTTC; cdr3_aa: CASSLAGREQRTF
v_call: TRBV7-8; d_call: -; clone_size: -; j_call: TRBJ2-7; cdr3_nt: TGTGCCAGCAGCTTAGAGGTGGCAGGGCAGTACTTC; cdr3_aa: CASSLEVAGQYF
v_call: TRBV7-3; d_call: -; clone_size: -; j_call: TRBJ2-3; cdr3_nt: TGTGCCAGTAGCCATAGACACCTCACAGATACGCAGTATTTT; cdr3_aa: CASSHRHLTDTQYF
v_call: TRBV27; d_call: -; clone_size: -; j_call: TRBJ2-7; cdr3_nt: TGTGCCAGCAGTTTAGAGCCAGCTAGCCTGCCCTACGAGCAGTACTTC; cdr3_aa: CASSLEPASLPYEQYF
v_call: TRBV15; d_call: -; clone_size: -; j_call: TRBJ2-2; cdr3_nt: TGTGCCACCAGCAGGAACACCGGGGAGCTGTTTTTT; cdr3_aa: CATSRNTGELFF
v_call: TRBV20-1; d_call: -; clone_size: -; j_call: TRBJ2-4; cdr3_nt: TGCAGTGCCCCGCGTCGGTTCATTCAGTACTTC; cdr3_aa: CSAPRRFIQYF
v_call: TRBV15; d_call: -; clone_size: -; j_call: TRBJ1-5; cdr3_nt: TGTGCCACCAGCAGAGATCATCAGACGGCTTACAATCAGCCCCAGCATTTT; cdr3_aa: CATSRDHQTAYNQPQHF